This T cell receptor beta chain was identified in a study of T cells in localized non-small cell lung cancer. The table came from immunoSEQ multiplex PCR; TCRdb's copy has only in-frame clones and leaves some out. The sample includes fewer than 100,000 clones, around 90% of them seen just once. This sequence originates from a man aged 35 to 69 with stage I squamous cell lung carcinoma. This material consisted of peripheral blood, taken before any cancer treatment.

CDR3 residues: CASSSGGANQPQHF. CDR3 bases: TGTGCCAGCAGCTCCGGGGGGGCGAATCAGCCCCAGCATTTT. The rearrangement links TRBV28 to TRBJ1-5; tentatively, D is TRBD1 (6 bases). CDR1 and CDR2 from the germline V gene are MDHEN and SYDVKM. The CDR3 consists of 14 residues. Trimming cost V 6 bases and J 4 bases, with 13 bases left between them.